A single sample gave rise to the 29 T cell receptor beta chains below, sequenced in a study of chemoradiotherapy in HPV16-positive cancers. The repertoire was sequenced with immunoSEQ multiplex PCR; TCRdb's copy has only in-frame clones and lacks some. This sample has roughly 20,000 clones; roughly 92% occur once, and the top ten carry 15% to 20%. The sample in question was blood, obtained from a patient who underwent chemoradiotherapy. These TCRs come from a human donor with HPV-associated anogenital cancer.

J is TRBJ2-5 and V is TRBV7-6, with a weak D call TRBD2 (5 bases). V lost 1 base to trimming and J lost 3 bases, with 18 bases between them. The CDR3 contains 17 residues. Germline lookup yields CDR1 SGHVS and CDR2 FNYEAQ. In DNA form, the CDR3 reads TGTGCCAGCAGCTTAGTTGGACCTACGAGGGCAGAAGAGACCCAGTACTTC. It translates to CASSLVGPTRAEETQYF.

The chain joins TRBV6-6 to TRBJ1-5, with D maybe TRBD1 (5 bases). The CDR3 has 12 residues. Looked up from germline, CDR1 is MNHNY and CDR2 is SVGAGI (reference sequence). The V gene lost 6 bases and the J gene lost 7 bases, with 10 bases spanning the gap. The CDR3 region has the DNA TGTGCCAGCAGAGAGGGACCGCAGCCCCAGCATTTT. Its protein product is CASREGPQPQHF.

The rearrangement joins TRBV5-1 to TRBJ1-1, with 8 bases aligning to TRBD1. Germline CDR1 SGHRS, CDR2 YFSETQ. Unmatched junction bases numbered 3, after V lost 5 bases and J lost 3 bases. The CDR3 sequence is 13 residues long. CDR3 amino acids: CASRPDRDTEAFF. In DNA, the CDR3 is TGCGCCAGCAGACCGGACAGGGACACTGAAGCTTTCTTT.

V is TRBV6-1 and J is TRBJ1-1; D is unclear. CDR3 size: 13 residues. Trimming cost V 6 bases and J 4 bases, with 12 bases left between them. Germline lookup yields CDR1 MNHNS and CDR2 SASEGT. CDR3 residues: CASSVGEGTEAFF. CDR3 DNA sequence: TGTGCCAGCAGCGTTGGAGAGGGCACTGAAGCTTTCTTT.

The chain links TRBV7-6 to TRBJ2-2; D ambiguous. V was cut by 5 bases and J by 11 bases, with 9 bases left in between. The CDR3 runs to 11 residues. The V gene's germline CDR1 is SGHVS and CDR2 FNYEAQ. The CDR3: CASSPGYELFF. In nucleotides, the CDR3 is TGTGCCAGCAGCCCCGGGTATGAGCTGTTTTTT. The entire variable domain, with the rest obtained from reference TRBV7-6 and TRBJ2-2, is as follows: GAGVSQSPRYKVTKRGQDVALRCDPISGHVSLYWYRQALGQGPEFLTYFNYEAQQDKSGLPNDRFSAERPEGSISTLTIQRTEQRDSAMYRCASSPGYELFFGEGSRLTVL.

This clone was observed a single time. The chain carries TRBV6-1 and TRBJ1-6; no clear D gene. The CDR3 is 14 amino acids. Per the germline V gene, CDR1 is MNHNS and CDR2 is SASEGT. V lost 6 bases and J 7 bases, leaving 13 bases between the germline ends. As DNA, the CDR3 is TGTGCCAGCAGCCAGACCGCAAACAATTCACCCCTCCACTTT. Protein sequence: CASSQTANNSPLHF.

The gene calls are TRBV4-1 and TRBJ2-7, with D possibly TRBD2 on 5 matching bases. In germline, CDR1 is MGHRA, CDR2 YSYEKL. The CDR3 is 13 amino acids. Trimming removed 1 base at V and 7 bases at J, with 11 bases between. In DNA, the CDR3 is TGCGCCAGCAGCCAAGTTAACGGGGTTGAGCAGTACTTC. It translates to CASSQVNGVEQYF.

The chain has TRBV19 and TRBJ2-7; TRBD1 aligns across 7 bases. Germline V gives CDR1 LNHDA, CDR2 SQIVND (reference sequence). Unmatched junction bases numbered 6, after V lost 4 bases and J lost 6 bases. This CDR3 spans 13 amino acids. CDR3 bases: TGTGCCAGTAGTAGTACAGGGGCAGGCGAGCAGTACTTC. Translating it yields CASSSTGAGEQYF.

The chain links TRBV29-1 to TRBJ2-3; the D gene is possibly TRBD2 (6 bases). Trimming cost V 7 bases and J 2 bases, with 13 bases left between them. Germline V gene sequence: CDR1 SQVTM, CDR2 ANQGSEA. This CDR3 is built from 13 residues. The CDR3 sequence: CSAVAENTDTQYF. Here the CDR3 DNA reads TGCAGCGCCGTAGCGGAAAACACAGATACGCAGTATTTT.

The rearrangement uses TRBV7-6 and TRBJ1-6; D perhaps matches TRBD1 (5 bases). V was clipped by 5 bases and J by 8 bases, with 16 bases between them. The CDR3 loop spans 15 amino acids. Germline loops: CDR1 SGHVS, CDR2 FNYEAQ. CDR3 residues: CASSAGEGRYSPLHF. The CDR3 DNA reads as TGTGCCAGCAGCGCCGGGGAGGGGAGGTATTCACCCCTCCACTTT.

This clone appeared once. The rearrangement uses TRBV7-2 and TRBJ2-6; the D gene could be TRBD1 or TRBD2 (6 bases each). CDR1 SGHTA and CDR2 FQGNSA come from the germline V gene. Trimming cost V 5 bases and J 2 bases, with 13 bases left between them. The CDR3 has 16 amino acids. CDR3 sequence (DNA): TGTGCCAGCAGCCCCCGTGGGGGGCCTGGGGCCAACGTCCTGACTTTC. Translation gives CASSPRGGPGANVLTF.

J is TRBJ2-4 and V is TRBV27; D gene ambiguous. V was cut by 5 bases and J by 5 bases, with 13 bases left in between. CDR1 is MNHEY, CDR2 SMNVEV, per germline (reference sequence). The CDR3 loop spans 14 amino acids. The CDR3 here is CASSAQDGQNIQYF. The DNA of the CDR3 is TGTGCCAGCAGTGCCCAGGACGGGCAAAACATTCAGTACTTC.

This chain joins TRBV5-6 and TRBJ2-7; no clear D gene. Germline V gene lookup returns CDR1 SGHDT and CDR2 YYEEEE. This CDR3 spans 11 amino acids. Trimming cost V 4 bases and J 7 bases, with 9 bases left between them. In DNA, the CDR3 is TGTGCCAGCAGCCGGTTTAAGGAGCAGTACTTC. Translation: CASSRFKEQYF.

DNA of the CDR3: TGCGCCAGCAGCCATAACAGGGGGGTTAATTCACCCCTCCACTTT. Residues: CASSHNRGVNSPLHF. J is TRBJ1-6 and V is TRBV4-3; 8 nucleotides align to TRBD1. The CDR3 loop spans 15 amino acids. Trimming at V came to 3 bases and at J to 6 bases, leaving 4 bases not matched to a gene. Germline V gene data show CDR1 as LGHNA and CDR2 as YSLEER.

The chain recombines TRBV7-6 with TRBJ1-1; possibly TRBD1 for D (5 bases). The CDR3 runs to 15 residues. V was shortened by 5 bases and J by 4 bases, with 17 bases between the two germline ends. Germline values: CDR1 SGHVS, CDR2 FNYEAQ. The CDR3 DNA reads TGTGCCAGCAGCCGGGGGACGGGGCTAGGCACTGAAGCTTTCTTT. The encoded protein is CASSRGTGLGTEAFF.

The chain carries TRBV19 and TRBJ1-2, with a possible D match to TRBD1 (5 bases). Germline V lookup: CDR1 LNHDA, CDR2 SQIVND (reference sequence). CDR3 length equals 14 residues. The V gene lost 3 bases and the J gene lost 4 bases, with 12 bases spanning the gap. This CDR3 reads CASSIGGVGYGYTF. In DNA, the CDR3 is TGTGCCAGTAGTATTGGGGGGGTGGGCTATGGCTACACCTTC. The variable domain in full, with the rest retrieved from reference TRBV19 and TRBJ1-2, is DGGITQSPKYLFRKEGQNVTLSCEQNLNHDAMYWYRQDPGQGLRLIYYSQIVNDFQKGDIAEGYSVSREKKESFPLTVTSAQKNPTAFYLCASSIGGVGYGYTFGSGTRLTVV.

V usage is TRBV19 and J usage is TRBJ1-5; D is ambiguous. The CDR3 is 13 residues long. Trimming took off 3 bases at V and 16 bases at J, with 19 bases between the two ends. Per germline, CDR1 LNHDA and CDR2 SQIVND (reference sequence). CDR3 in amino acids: CASSIHGSPSQHF. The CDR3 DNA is TGTGCCAGTAGTATTCATGGTTCCCCATCTCAACATTTT.

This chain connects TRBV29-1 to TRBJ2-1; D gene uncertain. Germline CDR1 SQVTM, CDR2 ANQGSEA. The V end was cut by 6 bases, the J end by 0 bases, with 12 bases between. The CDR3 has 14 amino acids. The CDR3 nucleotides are TGCAGCGTCCCTGGATTGAGCTCCTACAATGAGCAGTTCTTC. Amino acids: CSVPGLSSYNEQFF.

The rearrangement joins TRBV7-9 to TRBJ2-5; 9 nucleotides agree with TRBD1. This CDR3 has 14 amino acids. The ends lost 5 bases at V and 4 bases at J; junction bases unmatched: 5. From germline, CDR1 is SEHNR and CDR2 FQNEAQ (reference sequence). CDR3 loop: CASSPRGQGETQYF. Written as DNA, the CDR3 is TGTGCCAGCAGCCCCAGGGGACAGGGAGAGACCCAGTACTTC. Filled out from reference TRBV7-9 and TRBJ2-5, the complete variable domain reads DTGVSQNPRHKITKRGQNVTFRCDPISEHNRLYWYRQTLGQGPEFLTYFQNEAQLEKSRLLSDRFSAERPKGSFSTLEIQRTEQGDSAMYLCASSPRGQGETQYFGPGTRLLVL.

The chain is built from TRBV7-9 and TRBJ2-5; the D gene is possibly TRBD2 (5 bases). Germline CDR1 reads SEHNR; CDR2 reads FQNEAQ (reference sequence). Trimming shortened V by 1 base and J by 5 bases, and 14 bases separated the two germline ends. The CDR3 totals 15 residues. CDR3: CASSLGSGIGETQYF. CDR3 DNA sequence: TGTGCCAGCAGCTTAGGGTCGGGGATAGGGGAGACCCAGTACTTC.

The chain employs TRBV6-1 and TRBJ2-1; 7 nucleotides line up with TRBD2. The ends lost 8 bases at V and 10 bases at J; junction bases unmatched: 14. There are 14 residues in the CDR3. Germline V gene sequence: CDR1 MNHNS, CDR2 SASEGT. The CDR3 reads CASALRGVGKEQFF. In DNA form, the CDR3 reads TGTGCCAGCGCTCTTCGGGGGGTAGGGAAGGAGCAGTTCTTC.

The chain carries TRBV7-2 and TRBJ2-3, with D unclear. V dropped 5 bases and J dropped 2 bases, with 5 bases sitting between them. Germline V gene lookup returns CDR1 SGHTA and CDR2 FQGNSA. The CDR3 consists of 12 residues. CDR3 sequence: CASSGYTDTQYF. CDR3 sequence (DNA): TGTGCCAGCAGCGGATACACAGATACGCAGTATTTT.

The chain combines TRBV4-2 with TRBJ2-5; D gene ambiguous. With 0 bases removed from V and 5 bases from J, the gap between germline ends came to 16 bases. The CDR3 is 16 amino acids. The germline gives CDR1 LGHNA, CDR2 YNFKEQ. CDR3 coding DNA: TGTGCCAGCAGCCAAGATTATACGTCCCCAGTTGAGACCCAGTACTTC. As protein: CASSQDYTSPVETQYF.

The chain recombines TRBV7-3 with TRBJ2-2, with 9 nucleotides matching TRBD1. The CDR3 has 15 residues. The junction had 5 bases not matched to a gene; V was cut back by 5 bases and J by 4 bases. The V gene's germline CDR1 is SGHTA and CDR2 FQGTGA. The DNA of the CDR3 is TGTGCCAGCAGCCTCACAGGGGGCTTCACCGGGGAGCTGTTTTTT. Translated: CASSLTGGFTGELFF.

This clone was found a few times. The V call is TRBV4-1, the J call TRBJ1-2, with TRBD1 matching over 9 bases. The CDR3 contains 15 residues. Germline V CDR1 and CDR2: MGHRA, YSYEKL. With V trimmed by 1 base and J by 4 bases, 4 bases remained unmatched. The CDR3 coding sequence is TGCGCCAGCAGCCAAGTTTCGGGACAGGGCTATGGCTACACCTTC. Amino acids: CASSQVSGQGYGYTF.

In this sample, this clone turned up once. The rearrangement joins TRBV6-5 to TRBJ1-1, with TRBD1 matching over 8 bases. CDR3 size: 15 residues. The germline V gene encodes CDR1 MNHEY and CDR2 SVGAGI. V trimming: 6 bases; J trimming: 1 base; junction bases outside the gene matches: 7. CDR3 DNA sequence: TGTGCCAGCAGGAATGACAGGGGCGCGAACACTGAAGCTTTCTTT. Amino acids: CASRNDRGANTEAFF.

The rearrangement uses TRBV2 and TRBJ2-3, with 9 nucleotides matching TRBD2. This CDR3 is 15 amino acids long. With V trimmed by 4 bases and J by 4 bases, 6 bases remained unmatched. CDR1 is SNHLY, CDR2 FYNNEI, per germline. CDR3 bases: TGTGCCAGCAGTGTTGGCGGGAGGGTGGCAGATACGCAGTATTTT. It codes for CASSVGGRVADTQYF.

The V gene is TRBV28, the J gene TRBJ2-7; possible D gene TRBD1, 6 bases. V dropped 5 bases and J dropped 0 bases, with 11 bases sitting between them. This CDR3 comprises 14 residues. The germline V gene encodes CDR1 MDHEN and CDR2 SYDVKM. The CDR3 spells CASSPTDSSYEQYF. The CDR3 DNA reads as TGTGCCAGCAGTCCCACGGACAGCTCCTACGAGCAGTACTTC.

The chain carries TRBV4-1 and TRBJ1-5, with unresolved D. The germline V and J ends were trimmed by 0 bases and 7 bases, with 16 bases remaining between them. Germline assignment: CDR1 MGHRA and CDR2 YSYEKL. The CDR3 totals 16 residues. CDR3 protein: CASSQEPRATAQPQHF. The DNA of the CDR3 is TGCGCCAGCAGCCAAGAGCCGAGAGCTACGGCGCAGCCCCAGCATTTT.